A single sample gave rise to the 17 T cell receptor beta chains below, sequenced in a study of blood T cell repertoires in COVID-19. Only in-frame clones appear in the TCRdb table, and some are missing; sequencing was by immunoSEQ multiplex PCR. Of about 40,000 clones listed, about four fifths were seen once; the top ten hold over 2.5%. Source material: peripheral blood. The receptors were gathered from a woman aged 55-69 years with acute or convalescent COVID-19.

V is TRBV13 and J is TRBJ1-1, with TRBD1 matching over 8 bases. Germline-derived CDR1 and CDR2 are PRHDT and FYEKMQ (reference sequence). The V segment lost 5 bases and the J segment 0 bases; nucleotides outside the gene matches: 8. The CDR3 runs to 16 residues. CDR3 region: CASSLRTGLMNTEAFF. In DNA form, the CDR3 reads TGTGCCAGCAGCCTCCGGACAGGGCTCATGAACACTGAAGCTTTCTTT.

The chain couples TRBV24-1 to TRBJ1-2; 8 bases map to TRBD1. This CDR3 region has 13 residues. V dropped 3 bases and J dropped 4; count of bases not matched to a gene: 0. Germline V gives CDR1 KGHDR, CDR2 SFDVKD. CDR3 DNA: TGTGCCACCAGTGATGGGACAGGCTATGGCTACACCTTC. This encodes CATSDGTGYGYTF.

The V gene is TRBV7-3, the J gene TRBJ1-1, with TRBD1 matching 7 bases. Germline loops: CDR1 SGHTA, CDR2 FQGTGA. J lost 4 bases, V lost 3 bases, and 8 bases had no gene match. The CDR3 runs 15 residues. The CDR3 sequence is CASSFRGPRSTEAFF. CDR3 DNA: TGTGCCAGCAGCTTTAGGGGGCCTCGGTCCACTGAAGCTTTCTTT.

The chain links TRBV6-5 to TRBJ1-1; 7 positions agree with TRBD1. The CDR3 loop spans 13 amino acids. Germline CDR1 and CDR2: MNHEY and SVGAGI. The V segment lost 7 bases and the J segment 1 base; nucleotides outside the gene matches: 3. CDR3 amino acids: CASIRQGNTEAFF. The CDR3 coding sequence is TGTGCCAGCATTCGACAGGGGAACACTGAAGCTTTCTTT.

The chain carries TRBV5-8 and TRBJ1-1, with D maybe TRBD1 (6 bases). Germline V CDR1 and CDR2: SGHTS, YDEGEE. The CDR3 is 16 residues long. The V end lost 2 bases, the J end lost 0 bases, and 14 bases lay between the germline ends. The CDR3 protein is CASSFLRGLMNTEAFF. The DNA of the CDR3 is TGTGCCAGCAGCTTTCTCAGGGGCTTGATGAACACTGAAGCTTTCTTT.

The chain joins TRBV9 to TRBJ2-2, with 12 bases lining up with TRBD2. V dropped 7 bases and J dropped 5; count of bases not matched to a gene: 6. This CDR3 contains 15 residues. Germline CDR1 reads SGDLS; CDR2 reads YYNGEE. CDR3 residues: CASRRLAGATGELFF. In DNA form, the CDR3 reads TGTGCCAGCCGACGACTAGCGGGAGCGACCGGGGAGCTGTTTTTT.

This clone was seen a few times. The chain carries TRBV28 and TRBJ1-3; D not resolved. V was trimmed by 6 bases and J by 1 base, leaving 10 bases between them. The CDR3 loop spans 14 amino acids. CDR1 and CDR2 from the germline V gene are MDHEN and SYDVKM. The CDR3 region is CASREGRSGNTIYF. CDR3 DNA sequence: TGTGCCAGCAGGGAGGGCAGATCTGGAAACACCATATATTTT. The variable domain in full, completed from reference TRBV28 and TRBJ1-3, reads DVKVTQSSRYLVKRTGEKVFLECVQDMDHENMFWYRQDPGLGLRLIYFSYDVKMKEKGDIPEGYSVSREKKERFSLILESASTNQTSMYLCASREGRSGNTIYFGEGSWLTVV.

The V gene is TRBV23-1, the J gene TRBJ2-5; 8 bases map to TRBD2. TRBV23-1 is filed as an ORF, its function uncertain. This CDR3 is built from 16 residues. V shed 6 bases and J 6 bases; nucleotides not matched to a gene: 15. The CDR3 spells CASSGPGTRFLQTQYF. DNA of the CDR3: TGCGCCAGCAGCGGTCCCGGGACTAGGTTTCTGCAGACCCAGTACTTC.

V gene TRBV15 combines with J gene TRBJ1-1, with D possibly matching TRBD1 (6 bases). In germline, CDR1 is LNHNV, CDR2 YYDKDF (reference sequence). V dropped 1 base and J dropped 11 bases, with 17 bases sitting between them. This CDR3 region has 14 residues. DNA for the CDR3: TGTGCCACCAGCAGAGTAGGGACACTCGTTTTGGCTTTCTTT. Translated: CATSRVGTLVLAFF.

In its sample, this clone was seen once. The chain carries TRBV18 and TRBJ2-3; TRBD2 might be the D (6 bases). Germline CDR1 is KGHSH and CDR2 is LQKENI. Trimming removed 0 bases from V and 8 bases from J, with 6 bases in between. The CDR3 contains 12 residues. This CDR3 reads CASSPPGGTQYF. CDR3 bases: TGTGCCAGCTCACCACCGGGAGGTACGCAGTATTTT.

The chain recombines TRBV6-4 with TRBJ1-1; no clear D. CDR1 and CDR2 from the germline V gene are MRHNA and SNTAGT. Trimming pared 6 bases from V and 0 bases from J, leaving 11 bases between. The CDR3 totals 14 residues. The CDR3 DNA sequence: TGTGCCAGCAGGGAGGACGGAATGAACACTGAAGCTTTCTTT. It yields the protein CASREDGMNTEAFF.

The V and J genes are TRBV7-2 and TRBJ2-1; 7 bases map to TRBD1. J gave up 4 bases and V 4 bases, and 4 bases lay outside the gene matches. CDR3 length: 14 amino acids. Per germline, CDR1 SGHTA and CDR2 FQGNSA. The CDR3 here is CASSSRGLYNEQFF. In DNA, the CDR3 is TGTGCCAGCAGCTCGAGGGGGCTTTACAATGAGCAGTTCTTC.

The rearrangement uses TRBV5-4 and TRBJ2-4; 9 bases are shared with TRBD2. CDR1 is SGHNT, CDR2 YYREEE, per germline (reference sequence). The CDR3 is 14 residues long. J was trimmed by 7 bases and V by 4 bases; bases with no gene match: 6. The CDR3 loop reads CASSRGGAENIQYF. In DNA, the CDR3 is TGTGCCAGCAGCCGCGGGGGGGCCGAGAACATTCAGTACTTC.

This chain joins TRBV27 and TRBJ2-2; D might be TRBD1 (6 bases). Germline-derived CDR1 and CDR2 are MNHEY and SMNVEV (reference sequence). V was clipped by 4 bases and J by 5 bases, with 20 bases between them. This CDR3 contains 17 residues. This chain's CDR3 is CASSSYRDTASTGELFF. CDR3 nucleotide sequence: TGTGCCAGCAGTTCGTATCGGGACACGGCATCTACCGGGGAGCTGTTTTTT.

This clone was counted between two and nine times. The chain recombines TRBV18 with TRBJ2-1, with 15 bases lining up with TRBD2. Trimming took 1 base from V and 6 from J; bases not matched to a gene: 4. The germline V gene encodes CDR1 KGHSH and CDR2 LQKENI. This CDR3 spans 17 amino acids. The CDR3 here is CASSPQGLAGGPNEQFF. The CDR3, as DNA: TGTGCCAGCTCACCACAGGGACTAGCGGGAGGACCCAATGAGCAGTTCTTC.

This rearrangement joins TRBV12-3 or TRBV12-4 to TRBJ1-3; the D is unclear. V lost 6 bases to trimming and J lost 1 base, with 7 bases between them. The CDR3 has 13 residues. The CDR3 coding sequence is TGTGCCAGCAGGTCCCCTTCTGGAAACACCATATATTTT. It translates to CASRSPSGNTIYF.

The genes are TRBV18 and TRBJ2-5; D is ambiguous. There are 12 residues in the CDR3. In germline, CDR1 is KGHSH, CDR2 LQKENI. The V gene lost 6 bases and the J gene lost 5 bases, with 10 bases spanning the gap. The CDR3: CASSQRRETQYF. The DNA for the CDR3 is TGTGCCAGCTCGCAACGTCGGGAGACCCAGTACTTC.